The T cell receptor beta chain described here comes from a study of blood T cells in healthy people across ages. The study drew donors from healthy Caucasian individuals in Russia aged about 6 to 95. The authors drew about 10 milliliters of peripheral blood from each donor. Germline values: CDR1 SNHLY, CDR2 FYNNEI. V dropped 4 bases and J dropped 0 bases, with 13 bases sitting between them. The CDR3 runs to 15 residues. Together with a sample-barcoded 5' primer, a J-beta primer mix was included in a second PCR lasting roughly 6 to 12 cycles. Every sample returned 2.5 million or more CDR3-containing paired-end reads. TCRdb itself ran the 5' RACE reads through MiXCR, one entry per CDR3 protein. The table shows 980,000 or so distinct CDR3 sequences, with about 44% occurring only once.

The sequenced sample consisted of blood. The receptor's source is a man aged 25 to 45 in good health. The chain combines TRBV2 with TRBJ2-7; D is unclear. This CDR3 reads CASSGTVAHSYEQYF. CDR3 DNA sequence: TGTGCCAGCAGTGGCACAGTGGCCCACTCCTACGAGCAGTACTTC.